The 18 T cell receptor beta chains listed next were all sequenced from one sample in a study of memory CD4+ T cells and cytomegalovirus serostatus. The sort gate was single viable CD3+CD4+CD8-CD45RO+ cells for memory CD4+ T cells. Clones were read by immunoSEQ multiplex PCR, and TCRdb kept only the in-frame ones, dropping some. Of 50,000 to 60,000 clones in the sample, around four fifths were seen once. The sequencing sample was made of memory CD4+ T cells from blood. Receptors were obtained from an adult in good health and CMV-seropositive.

The chain joins TRBV27 to TRBJ2-1, with TRBD2 matching 9 bases. V shed 7 bases and J 0 bases; nucleotides not matched to a gene: 7. Germline CDR1 is MNHEY and CDR2 is SMNVEV (reference sequence). The CDR3 contains 16 residues. The CDR3 nucleotides read TGTGCCAGCACTCCTCTAGCGGGGAGCTCCTACAATGAGCAGTTCTTC. Its translation is CASTPLAGSSYNEQFF.

The rearrangement uses TRBV29-1 and TRBJ1-1, with TRBD1 matching over 10 bases. The CDR3 contains 15 residues. The germline CDR1 and CDR2 sequences are SQVTM and ANQGSEA. Germline trimming cut 2 bases from V and 4 bases from J; bases unmatched to any gene: 7. CDR3 bases: TGCAGCGTTGAACGGGGACAGGGGTCGATCACTGAAGCTTTCTTT. This gives the protein CSVERGQGSITEAFF.

The chain joins TRBV5-4 to TRBJ2-5; D is perhaps TRBD1 (7 bases). The V and J ends lost 4 bases and 2 bases respectively, with 18 bases between them. Germline loops: CDR1 SGHNT, CDR2 YYREEE (reference sequence). The CDR3 extends over 16 amino acids. CDR3 loop: CASSRGLEGAQETQYF. The DNA of the CDR3 is TGTGCCAGCAGCCGGGGGTTGGAGGGGGCACAAGAGACCCAGTACTTC.

This sequence joins TRBV28 and TRBJ1-6; D call uncertain. The CDR3 is 13 residues long. Germline-derived CDR1 and CDR2 are MDHEN and SYDVKM. V shed 6 bases and J shed 7 bases, with 10 bases lying between them. CDR3 DNA sequence: TGTGCCAGCAGCCAGCCCAAGAATTCACCCCTCCACTTT. Encoded protein: CASSQPKNSPLHF.

V gene TRBV6-5 combines with J gene TRBJ2-7; the D gene is possibly TRBD1 (6 bases). Germline CDR1 reads MNHEY; CDR2 reads SVGAGI. The V end lost 2 bases, the J end lost 1 base, and 12 bases lay between the germline ends. CDR3 length: 15 amino acids. The CDR3 region has the DNA TGTGCCAGCAGTTACGGGGGCCTCGGGTCCTACGAGCAGTACTTC. Its translation is CASSYGGLGSYEQYF.

This clone was seen just once. This rearrangement joins TRBV29-1 to TRBJ2-1; 7 bases are shared with TRBD2. The CDR3 totals 14 residues. Germline CDR1 and CDR2: SQVTM and ANQGSEA. The V and J ends lost 3 bases and 4 bases, in that order; junction bases with no gene match: 6. The CDR3 nucleotides are TGCAGCGTTGATCCTAGCGGCCTATACAATGAGCAGTTCTTC. Amino acid sequence: CSVDPSGLYNEQFF.

V gene TRBV5-1 combines with J gene TRBJ1-6, with unresolved D. The CDR3 contains 15 residues. The germline V and J ends were trimmed by 0 bases and 9 bases, with 13 bases remaining between them. Germline V gene lookup returns CDR1 SGHRS and CDR2 YFSETQ. Written as DNA, the CDR3 is TGCGCCAGCAGCTTGGGACATCAAGGAGCTTCACCCCTCCACTTT. Protein product: CASSLGHQGASPLHF.

The gene calls are TRBV19 and TRBJ2-5, with unresolved D. Germline CDR1 and CDR2: LNHDA and SQIVND (reference sequence). Trimming took 3 bases from V and 7 from J, leaving 6 bases between them. This CDR3 has 11 residues. Here the CDR3 DNA reads TGTGCCAGTAGTATCGGACGGACCCAGTACTTC. This gives the protein CASSIGRTQYF.

The rearrangement links TRBV6-5 to TRBJ1-1; TRBD1 might be the D (5 bases). The CDR3 contains 13 residues. Trimming removed 1 base at V and 11 bases at J, with 14 bases between. Looked up from germline, CDR1 is MNHEY and CDR2 is SVGAGI. CDR3 loop: CASSYWGGGDAFF. Here the CDR3 DNA reads TGTGCCAGCAGTTACTGGGGTGGGGGGGATGCTTTCTTT.

J is TRBJ2-7 and V is TRBV11-1; the match to TRBD2 covers 10 bases. Germline CDR1 SGHAT, CDR2 FQDESV (reference sequence). Losses at the gene ends were 7 bases for V and 3 bases for J; bases not matched to a gene: 6. CDR3 length: 14 amino acids. The CDR3 DNA follows: TGTGCCAGCACCTCGTGGACTAGCGGCTACGAGCAGTACTTC. It is translated as CASTSWTSGYEQYF.

This rearrangement joins TRBV7-2 to TRBJ1-2; D is perhaps TRBD1 (5 bases). There are 15 residues in the CDR3. The V gene lost 1 base and the J gene lost 1 base, with 10 bases spanning the gap. The germline V gene encodes CDR1 SGHTA and CDR2 FQGNSA. The CDR3 coding sequence is TGTGCCAGCAGCTTAGACGCAGGGATTAACTATGGCTACACCTTC. Translating it yields CASSLDAGINYGYTF.

This chain uses TRBV18 with TRBJ2-3; 7 bases agree with TRBD2. The junction had 10 bases not matched to a gene; V was cut back by 6 bases and J by 4 bases. This CDR3 is built from 15 residues. CDR1 is KGHSH, CDR2 LQKENI, per germline. CDR3 protein: CASSPPLAGPDTQYF. The CDR3 region has the DNA TGTGCCAGCTCCCCGCCTTTAGCGGGCCCAGATACGCAGTATTTT.

The genes are TRBV10-1 and TRBJ2-4; D perhaps matches TRBD2 (5 bases). The CDR3 runs to 15 residues. CDR1 is WNHNN, CDR2 SYGVQD, per germline (reference sequence). V was cut by 7 bases and J by 5 bases, with 18 bases left in between. As DNA, the CDR3 is TGCGCCAGCAAGCCGGGCCTCTTGAGGGAAAACATTCAGTACTTC. Translating it yields CASKPGLLRENIQYF.

This chain joins TRBV5-4 and TRBJ1-6; tentatively, D is TRBD1 (5 bases). The ends were cut back, 3 bases at V and 1 base at J, with 8 bases in the middle. This CDR3 has 15 amino acids. The germline V gene has CDR1 SGHNT and CDR2 YYREEE (reference sequence). The CDR3, as DNA: TGTGCCAGCAGCTCGCAGGGATCCTATAATTCACCCCTCCACTTT. Translating gives CASSSQGSYNSPLHF.

V usage is TRBV13 and J usage is TRBJ2-7; D uncertain. Trimming removed 5 bases at V and 5 bases at J, with 10 bases between. This CDR3 is 12 amino acids long. Germline CDR1 reads PRHDT; CDR2 reads FYEKMQ (reference sequence). This CDR3 reads CASSRTDHEQYF. CDR3 nucleotide sequence: TGTGCCAGCAGCCGGACGGACCACGAGCAGTACTTC.

This rearrangement joins TRBV5-1 to TRBJ2-2, with D tentatively TRBD2 (5 bases). V lost 4 bases, J lost 7 bases, and 17 bases lay in between. CDR1 is SGHRS, CDR2 YFSETQ, per germline. This CDR3 has 15 residues. The CDR3 DNA reads as TGCGCCAGCAGCCCCCAGACGATACGGGGCGGGGAGCTGTTTTTT. Encoded protein: CASSPQTIRGGELFF.

This rearrangement joins TRBV9 to TRBJ2-5; D unresolved. Trimming took 0 bases from V and 5 from J, leaving 11 bases between them. Germline loops: CDR1 SGDLS, CDR2 YYNGEE. The CDR3 spans 14 residues. The CDR3: CASSVAWGTETQYF. The CDR3 nucleotides are TGTGCCAGCAGCGTAGCTTGGGGTACGGAGACCCAGTACTTC.

V usage is TRBV9 and J usage is TRBJ1-1; D gene unclear. Trimming took off 3 bases at V and 3 bases at J, with 9 bases between the two ends. The CDR3 sequence is 13 residues long. The germline gives CDR1 SGDLS, CDR2 YYNGEE. The CDR3 sequence: CASSAGPDTEAFF. The DNA of the CDR3 is TGTGCCAGCAGCGCCGGACCCGACACTGAAGCTTTCTTT.